This T cell receptor (beta chain) was recorded in a study of shared clonotypes between healthy human individuals. Study-level findings and limits: Memory subsets had estimated richness that was generally smaller than that of naive subsets. The represented genetic and exposure-history diversity was limited by the small number of donors.

An assay was performed, and its level was deep. The DNA input per sorted-subset replicate PCR was about 0.2 ug, corresponding to 32,000 or so T cell genomes. The protocol was immunoSEQ multiplex PCR, while the TCRdb copy is restricted to in-frame clones and leaves out a portion. The repertoire includes 2 million to 2.5 million clones, approximately 94% of them detected once, and about 1.1% sits in the top ten. Worth noting for this clone: Its antigen is unknown.

CD45RO-negative, CCR7-positively selected cells formed the naive CD8 fraction, excluding terminally differentiated effector memory CD45RA+ cells. The source is a man in his late teens or twenties in good health. Sequencing used naive CD8+ T cells sorted from blood.

CDR3 residues: CASSLSNWEAFF. The CDR3 DNA reads as TGTGCCAGTAGTCTCTCGAATTGGGAAGCTTTCTTT. The chain joins TRBV19 to TRBJ1-1; D is uncertain. CDR1 and CDR2 (germline): LNHDA, SQIVND (reference sequence). The CDR3 loop spans 12 amino acids. Between the trimmed V and J ends, which lost 5 bases and 8 bases, there was a span of 12 bases.